Presented here are 22 T cell receptor beta chains from one specimen sequenced in a study of neurological immune-mediated disorders. TCRdb re-analysed the 5' RACE reads in MiXCR, keeping a single row per CDR3 protein. Of some 57,000 distinct CDR3 sequences listed, 4% to 5.5% are singletons. Sequencing was carried out using PBMCs. The receptors were sampled from a woman aged 50 to 60 with multiple sclerosis.

This clonotype showed up many times. The rearrangement uses TRBV20-1 and TRBJ2-5, with D maybe TRBD2 (6 bases). Germline values: CDR1 DFQATT, CDR2 SNEGSKA (reference sequence). The length of the CDR3 is 15 residues. V was trimmed by 0 bases and J by 1 base, leaving 12 bases between them. CDR3 sequence reads: CSARDPAGPQETQYF. The CDR3 region has the DNA TGCAGTGCTAGAGATCCGGCGGGGCCCCAAGAGACCCAGTACTTC.

There are many counts of this clonotype. The V gene is TRBV20-1, the J gene TRBJ1-4; possible D gene TRBD1, 5 bases. Germline V gene sequence: CDR1 DFQATT, CDR2 SNEGSKA (reference sequence). This CDR3 region has 14 residues. V was pared by 6 bases and J by 6 bases, with 17 bases between. The CDR3 region has the DNA TGCAGTGCCGATCAGGGCACCTACGATGAAAAACTGTTTTTT. Amino acids: CSADQGTYDEKLFF.

This rearrangement joins TRBV20-1 to TRBJ2-5, with D maybe TRBD1 (6 bases). The V gene lost 5 bases and the J gene lost 11 bases, with 30 bases spanning the gap. The CDR3 consists of 16 residues. Germline CDR1 is DFQATT and CDR2 is SNEGSKA (reference sequence). The CDR3 DNA reads TGCAGTGCTCCATTGACCGGGACATATACCTACAATGAGCAGTACTTC. Protein product: CSAPLTGTYTYNEQYF.

This clonotype was observed many times. V is TRBV7-2 and J is TRBJ1-3; no reliable D call. Per the germline V gene, CDR1 is SGHTA and CDR2 is FQGNSA. This CDR3 contains 13 residues. Trimming took 4 bases from V and 4 from J, leaving 8 bases between them. The CDR3 sequence is CASSSLLGNTIYF. The CDR3 DNA sequence: TGTGCCAGCAGCTCCCTACTGGGAAACACCATATATTTT. Variable domain in full (rest from reference TRBV7-2 and TRBJ1-3): GAGVSQSPSNKVTEKGKDVELRCDPISGHTALYWYRQSLGQGLEFLIYFQGNSAPDKSGLPSDRFSAERTGGSVSTLTIQRTQQEDSAVYLCASSSLLGNTIYFGEGSWLTVV.

This clonotype was seen many times. J is TRBJ1-5 and V is TRBV20-1; possibly TRBD1 for D (6 bases). Trimming cost V 0 bases and J 6 bases, with 12 bases left between them. In germline, CDR1 is DFQATT, CDR2 SNEGSKA (reference sequence). The CDR3 is 14 amino acids. Here the CDR3 DNA reads TGCAGTGCTAGAGACAGGGGATTAGGTCAGCCCCAGCATTTT. Its translation is CSARDRGLGQPQHF.

This clonotype has a count of ten or more. The chain uses TRBV5-1 and TRBJ2-1; D ambiguous. The CDR3 is 13 residues long. The ends were cut back, 0 bases at V and 8 bases at J, with 9 bases in the middle. Germline V gene sequence: CDR1 SGHRS, CDR2 YFSETQ. The CDR3 DNA is TGCGCCAGCAGCTTGGCCGTATGGGATGAGCAGTTCTTC. It specifies CASSLAVWDEQFF. The whole variable domain, remainder taken from reference TRBV5-1 and TRBJ2-1, is KAGVTQTPRYLIKTRGQQVTLSCSPISGHRSVSWYQQTPGQGLQFLFEYFSETQRNKGNFPGRFSGRQFSNSRSEMNVSTLELGDSALYLCASSLAVWDEQFFGPGTRLTVL.

This clonotype was seen many times. CDR3 protein: CASSPNVGSANTGELFF. The DNA for the CDR3 is TGTGCCAGCAGCCCCAACGTCGGGAGCGCGAACACCGGGGAGCTGTTTTTT. The chain uses TRBV7-6 and TRBJ2-2; the D gene is possibly TRBD2 (6 bases). The CDR3 consists of 17 residues. Deletions cut 5 bases from V and 0 bases from J, with 16 bases between. Germline V gene lookup returns CDR1 SGHVS and CDR2 FNYEAQ.

This clonotype was found many times. The genes are TRBV2 and TRBJ2-2; D might be TRBD1 (5 bases). Deletions cut 7 bases from V and 1 base from J, with 10 bases between. CDR3 size: 14 residues. Germline V lookup: CDR1 SNHLY, CDR2 FYNNEI. The chain's CDR3 is CASKFTGNTGELFF. CDR3 in DNA: TGTGCCAGCAAGTTTACAGGGAACACCGGGGAGCTGTTTTTT. Together with reference TRBV2 and TRBJ2-2, the CDR3 gives the full variable domain: EPEVTQTPSHQVTQMGQEVILRCVPISNHLYFYWYRQILGQKVEFLVSFYNNEISEKSEIFDDQFSVERPDGSNFTLKIRSTKLEDSAMYFCASKFTGNTGELFFGEGSRLTVL.

This clonotype was seen many times. V gene TRBV3-1 combines with J gene TRBJ1-1; D is undetermined. Trimming left V 0 bases short and J 6 bases short, with 11 bases between. CDR1 LGHDT and CDR2 YNNKEL come from the germline V gene (reference sequence). The length of the CDR3 is 14 residues. Here the CDR3 DNA reads TGTGCCAGCAGCCAAGATCTACAGAGGGCTGAAGCTTTCTTT. Protein product: CASSQDLQRAEAFF.

This clonotype was detected ten times or more. J is TRBJ2-5 and V is TRBV15, with a tentative D call TRBD1 (5 bases). The CDR3 spans 14 residues. Germline CDR1 is LNHNV and CDR2 is YYDKDF (reference sequence). V shed 0 bases and J shed 5 bases, with 10 bases lying between them. The CDR3 protein is CATSREAGLETQYF. The CDR3 DNA sequence: TGTGCCACCAGCAGAGAAGCAGGGCTGGAGACCCAGTACTTC.

This clonotype appeared a single time. The rearrangement joins TRBV5-1 to TRBJ1-4; no clear D. V gave up 0 bases and J gave up 6 bases, with 9 bases separating them. Germline assignment: CDR1 SGHRS and CDR2 YFSETQ. The CDR3 has 14 amino acids. Written as DNA, the CDR3 is TGCGCCAGCAGCTTGGATGTAATGGATGAAAAACTGTTTTTT. The encoded protein is CASSLDVMDEKLFF.

This clonotype was detected many times. V gene TRBV7-9 combines with J gene TRBJ1-3, with a tentative D call TRBD1 (5 bases). This CDR3 has 14 amino acids. From germline, CDR1 is SEHNR and CDR2 FQNEAQ (reference sequence). V was trimmed by 5 bases and J by 0 bases, leaving 8 bases between them. CDR3 sequence (DNA): TGTGCCAGCAGCCTACAGGTCTCTGGAAACACCATATATTTT. It encodes CASSLQVSGNTIYF.

The table lists this clonotype with many counts. The chain joins TRBV5-1 to TRBJ2-3; D is perhaps TRBD1 or TRBD2 (5 bases each). Germline CDR1 reads SGHRS; CDR2 reads YFSETQ. Between the trimmed V and J ends, which lost 0 bases and 0 bases, there was a span of 11 bases. This CDR3 comprises 16 residues. CDR3 residues: CASSLDGTFSTDTQYF. DNA of the CDR3: TGCGCCAGCAGCTTGGATGGGACGTTCAGCACAGATACGCAGTATTTT.

This clonotype was counted many times. V is TRBV7-9 and J is TRBJ2-1; D gene unclear. V lost 5 bases and J 11 bases, leaving 13 bases between the germline ends. The germline gives CDR1 SEHNR, CDR2 FQNEAQ (reference sequence). The CDR3 contains 12 residues. As DNA, the CDR3 is TGTGCCAGCAGCCCCTCGGGCATCCAGCAGTTCTTC. It encodes CASSPSGIQQFF.

This clonotype was observed at least ten times. The CDR3 coding sequence is TGTGCCAGCAGCTTAGATCCGGGACAGATCTACGAGCAGTACGTC. Its protein is CASSLDPGQIYEQYV. This chain joins TRBV11-2 and TRBJ2-7; 7 bases fit TRBD1. Per germline, CDR1 SGHAT and CDR2 FQNNGV. The CDR3 sequence is 15 residues long. V was clipped by 0 bases and J by 3 bases; unmatched bases: 5.

This clonotype has at least ten counts. The chain has TRBV7-2 and TRBJ2-5; 12 nucleotides agree with TRBD1. Germline V CDR1 and CDR2: SGHTA, FQGNSA. Trimming took 3 bases from V and 5 from J; bases not matched to a gene: 4. The CDR3 is made up of 15 amino acids. The DNA for the CDR3 is TGTGCCAGCAGCTTCGGGACAGGGGGCGGGGAGACCCAGTACTTC. Translation: CASSFGTGGGETQYF.

This clonotype was detected ten times or more. The rearrangement joins TRBV5-1 to TRBJ2-5; D is undetermined. Germline CDR1 SGHRS, CDR2 YFSETQ. V was pared by 9 bases and J by 2 bases, with 14 bases between. This CDR3 comprises 13 residues. The CDR3 region has the DNA TGCGCCACCGAGGTGGAGATACAAGAGACCCAGTACTTC. As protein: CATEVEIQETQYF.

This clonotype was observed many times. The chain couples TRBV7-3 to TRBJ2-3, with TRBD2 matching 7 bases. The CDR3 extends over 14 amino acids. After removal of 5 bases from V and 2 bases from J, the junction contained 4 bases not matched to a gene. CDR1 is SGHTA and CDR2 is FQGTGA in the germline V gene. CDR3 coding DNA: TGTGCCAGCAGCCTTGGACTAGTCACAGATACGCAGTATTTT. Protein sequence: CASSLGLVTDTQYF.

This clonotype has more than one count but fewer than ten. A much larger clone differs from this one at a single base, so this may be a read error. The CDR3 coding sequence is TGCGCCAGCGTCGGGGACACAACGAACTATGGCTACACCTTC. Translated, it gives CASVGDTTNYGYTF. V gene TRBV5-1 combines with J gene TRBJ1-2; the D gene is possibly TRBD1 (6 bases). The CDR3 is 14 amino acids. Per the germline V gene, CDR1 is SGHRS and CDR2 is YFSETQ. V gave up 7 bases and J gave up 2 bases, with 15 bases separating them.

This clonotype occurred many times. The genes are TRBV5-1 and TRBJ1-3; tentative D call: TRBD1 (6 bases). Trimming cost V 1 base and J 1 base, with 12 bases left between them. The CDR3 runs to 16 residues. Per the germline V gene, CDR1 is SGHRS and CDR2 is YFSETQ. Written as DNA, the CDR3 is TGCGCCAGCAGCTTGAACGGGGGGGCTTCTGGAAACACCATATATTTT. This gives the protein CASSLNGGASGNTIYF.

This clonotype was seen ten or more times. V gene TRBV9 combines with J gene TRBJ2-1; tentatively, D is TRBD1 or TRBD2 (5 bases each). V lost 2 bases and J lost 5, with 8 bases in between. CDR3 size: 13 residues. In germline, CDR1 is SGDLS, CDR2 YYNGEE. The CDR3 region has the DNA TGTGCCAGCAGCGTGGGGACCGACAATGAGCAGTTCTTC. Amino acids: CASSVGTDNEQFF.

This clonotype was observed many times. The chain uses TRBV3-1 and TRBJ1-1; D not resolved. Per germline, CDR1 LGHDT and CDR2 YNNKEL (reference sequence). The V and J ends lost 0 bases and 0 bases respectively, with 8 bases between them. The length of the CDR3 is 15 residues. CDR3 coding DNA: TGTGCCAGCAGCCAAGACCCCCATCTGAACACTGAAGCTTTCTTT. Protein product: CASSQDPHLNTEAFF. Variable domain in full (rest from reference TRBV3-1 and TRBJ1-1): DTAVSQTPKYLVTQMGNDKSIKCEQNLGHDTMYWYKQDSKKFLKIMFSYNNKELIINETVPNRFSPKSPDKAHLNLHINSLELGDSAVYFCASSQDPHLNTEAFFGQGTRLTVV.